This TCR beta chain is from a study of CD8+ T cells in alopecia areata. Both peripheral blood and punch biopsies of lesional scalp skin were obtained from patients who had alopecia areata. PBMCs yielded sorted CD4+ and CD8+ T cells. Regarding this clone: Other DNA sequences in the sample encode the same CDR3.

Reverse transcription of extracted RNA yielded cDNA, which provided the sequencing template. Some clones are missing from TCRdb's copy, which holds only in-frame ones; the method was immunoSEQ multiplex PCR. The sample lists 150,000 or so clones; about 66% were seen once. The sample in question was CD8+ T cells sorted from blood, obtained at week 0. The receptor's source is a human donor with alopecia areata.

CDR3 region: CASSVGDSSYEQYF. The CDR3 nucleotides are TGTGCCAGCAGCGTAGGTGACTCCTCCTACGAGCAGTACTTC. This chain connects TRBV9 to TRBJ2-7; no clear D gene. CDR1 is SGDLS, CDR2 YYNGEE, per germline. The V end lost 0 bases, the J end lost 0 bases, and 7 bases lay between the germline ends. This CDR3 has 14 amino acids.